This TCR beta chain stems from a study of Graves' ophthalmopathy and Graves' hyperthyroidism. Study-level points and caveats: Discriminating ophthalmopathy from stable hyperthyroidism, a 13-signature model attained a sensitivity of approximately 85% and a specificity of around 83%. Blood shared most expanded thyroid clonotypes above 0.001 frequency.

A note on this clonotype: Its antigen remains unknown. One junction end disagrees with the germline gene, perhaps due to a read error.

The TCR beta CDR3 regions underwent amplification from RNA transcripts. The first-round RT-PCR employed HTBI primers together with the Qiagen OneStep RT-PCR kit. A multiplex PCR was then performed as the second round. In TCRdb, the multiplex PCR reads were re-called with MiXCR into one record per CDR3 protein. Among more than 550,000 distinct CDR3 sequences listed, about two fifths were seen once. Germline V lookup: CDR1 KGHDR, CDR2 SFDVKD. The length of the CDR3 is 13 residues. The sequence derives from an adult man with Graves' ophthalmopathy. The chain recombines TRBV24-1 with TRBJ2-2; D might be TRBD2 (5 bases). Sequencing was done on a sample of peripheral blood. This chain's CDR3 is CATRYSNTGELSF. CDR3 DNA: TGTGCCACCAGGTACTCGAACACCGGGGAGCTGTCTTTT.